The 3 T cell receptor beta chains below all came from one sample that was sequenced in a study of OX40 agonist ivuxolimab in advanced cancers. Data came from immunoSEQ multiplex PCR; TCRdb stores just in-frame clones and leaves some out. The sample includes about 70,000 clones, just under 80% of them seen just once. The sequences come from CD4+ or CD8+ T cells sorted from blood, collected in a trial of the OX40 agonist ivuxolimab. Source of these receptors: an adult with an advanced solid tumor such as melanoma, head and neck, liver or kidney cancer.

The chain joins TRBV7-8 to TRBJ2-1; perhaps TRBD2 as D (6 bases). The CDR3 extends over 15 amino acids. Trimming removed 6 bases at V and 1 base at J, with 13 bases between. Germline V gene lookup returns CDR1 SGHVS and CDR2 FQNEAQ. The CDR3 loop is CASSQRRGSYNEQFF. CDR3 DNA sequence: TGTGCCAGCAGTCAAAGGCGGGGTTCCTACAATGAGCAGTTCTTC.

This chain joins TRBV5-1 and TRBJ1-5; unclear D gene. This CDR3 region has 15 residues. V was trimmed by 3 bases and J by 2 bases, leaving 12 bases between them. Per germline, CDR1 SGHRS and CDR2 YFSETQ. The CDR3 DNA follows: TGCGCCAGCAGCTCCGAGGGCCGAGGCAATCAGCCCCAGCATTTT. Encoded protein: CASSSEGRGNQPQHF.

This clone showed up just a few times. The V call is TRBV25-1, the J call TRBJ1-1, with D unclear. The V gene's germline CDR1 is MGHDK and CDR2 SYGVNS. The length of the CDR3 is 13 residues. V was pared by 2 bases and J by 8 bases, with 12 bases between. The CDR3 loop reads CASSEEAKLEAFF. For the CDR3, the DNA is TGTGCCAGCAGTGAAGAGGCAAAACTAGAAGCTTTCTTT.